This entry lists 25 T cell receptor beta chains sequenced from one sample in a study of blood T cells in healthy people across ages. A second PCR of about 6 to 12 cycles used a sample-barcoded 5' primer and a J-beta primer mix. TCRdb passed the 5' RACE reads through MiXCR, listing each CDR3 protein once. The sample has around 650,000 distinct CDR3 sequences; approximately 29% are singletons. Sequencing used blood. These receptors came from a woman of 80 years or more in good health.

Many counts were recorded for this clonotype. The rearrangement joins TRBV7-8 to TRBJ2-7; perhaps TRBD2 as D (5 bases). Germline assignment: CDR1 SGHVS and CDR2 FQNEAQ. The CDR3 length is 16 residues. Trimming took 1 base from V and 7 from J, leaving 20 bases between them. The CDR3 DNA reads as TGTGCCAGCAGCTTAGATCTGGCGGGTCACGCCTCGGAGCAGTACTTC. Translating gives CASSLDLAGHASEQYF. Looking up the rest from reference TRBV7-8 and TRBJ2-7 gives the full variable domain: GAGVSQSPRYKVAKRGQDVALRCDPISGHVSLFWYQQALGQGPEFLTYFQNEAQLDKSGLPSDRFFAERPEGSVSTLKIQRTQQEDSAVYLCASSLDLAGHASEQYFGPGTRLTVT.

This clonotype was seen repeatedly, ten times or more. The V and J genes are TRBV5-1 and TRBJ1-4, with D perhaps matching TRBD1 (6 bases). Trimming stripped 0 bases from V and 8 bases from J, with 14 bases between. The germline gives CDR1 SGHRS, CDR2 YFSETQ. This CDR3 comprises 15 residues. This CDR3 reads CASSLEGGRMEKLFF. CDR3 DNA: TGCGCCAGCAGCTTGGAAGGGGGGAGGATGGAAAAACTGTTTTTT.

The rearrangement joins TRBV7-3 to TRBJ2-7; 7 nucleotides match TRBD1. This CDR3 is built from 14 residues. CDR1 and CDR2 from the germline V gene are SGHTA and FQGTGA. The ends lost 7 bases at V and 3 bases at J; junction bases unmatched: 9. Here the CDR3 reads CASILGQDRYEQYF. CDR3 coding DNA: TGTGCCAGCATCCTAGGACAGGACCGCTACGAGCAGTACTTC.

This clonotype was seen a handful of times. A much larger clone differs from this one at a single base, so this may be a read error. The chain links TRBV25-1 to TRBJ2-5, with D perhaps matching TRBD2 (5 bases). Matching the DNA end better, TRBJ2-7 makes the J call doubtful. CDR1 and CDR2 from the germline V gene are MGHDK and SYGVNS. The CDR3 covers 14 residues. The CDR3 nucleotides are TGTGCCAGCAGTGAACGGAAGGGTAGCGACGAGCAGTACTTC. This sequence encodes CASSERKGSDEQYF.

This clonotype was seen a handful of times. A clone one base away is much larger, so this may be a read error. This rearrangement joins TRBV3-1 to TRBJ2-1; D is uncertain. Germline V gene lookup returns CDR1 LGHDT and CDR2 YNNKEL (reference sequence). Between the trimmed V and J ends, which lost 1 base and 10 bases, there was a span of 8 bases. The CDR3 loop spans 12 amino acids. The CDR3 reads CASSQGSHEQFF. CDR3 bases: TGTGCCAGCAGCCAAGGATCCCACGAGCAGTTCTTC.

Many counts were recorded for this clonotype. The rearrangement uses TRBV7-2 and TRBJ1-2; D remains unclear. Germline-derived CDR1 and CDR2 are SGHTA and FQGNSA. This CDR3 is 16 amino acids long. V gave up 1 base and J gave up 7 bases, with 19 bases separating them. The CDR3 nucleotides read TGTGCCAGCAGCTTAGACAGTGGAGGAGGGCGGGGTGGCTACACCTTC. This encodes CASSLDSGGGRGGYTF.

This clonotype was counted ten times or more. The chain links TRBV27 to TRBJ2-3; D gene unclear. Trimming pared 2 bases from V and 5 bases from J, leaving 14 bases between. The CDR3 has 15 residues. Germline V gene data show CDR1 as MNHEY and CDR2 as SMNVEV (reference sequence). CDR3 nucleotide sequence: TGTGCCAGCAGTTTAACAGCAGCTGGACGAGATACGCAGTATTTT. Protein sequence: CASSLTAAGRDTQYF.

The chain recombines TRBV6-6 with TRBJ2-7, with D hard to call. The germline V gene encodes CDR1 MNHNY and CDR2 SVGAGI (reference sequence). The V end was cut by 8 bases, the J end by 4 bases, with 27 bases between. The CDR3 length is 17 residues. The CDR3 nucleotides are TGTGCCAGCCATGGCGTCTCGACCCCCATAGGCGGTTACGAGCAGTACTTC. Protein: CASHGVSTPIGGYEQYF.

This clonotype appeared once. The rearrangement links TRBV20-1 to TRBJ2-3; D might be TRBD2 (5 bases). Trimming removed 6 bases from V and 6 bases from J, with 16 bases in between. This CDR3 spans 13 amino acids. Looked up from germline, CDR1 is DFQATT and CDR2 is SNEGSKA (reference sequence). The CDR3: CSALKDWADTQYF. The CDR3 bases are TGCAGTGCCCTTAAGGACTGGGCGGATACGCAGTATTTT.

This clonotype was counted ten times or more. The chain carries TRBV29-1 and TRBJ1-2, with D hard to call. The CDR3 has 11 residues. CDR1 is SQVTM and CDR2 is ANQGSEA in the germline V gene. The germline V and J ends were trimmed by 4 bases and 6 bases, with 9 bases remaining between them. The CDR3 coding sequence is TGCAGCGTTGTGGGTATGGATGGCTACACCTTC. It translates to CSVVGMDGYTF.

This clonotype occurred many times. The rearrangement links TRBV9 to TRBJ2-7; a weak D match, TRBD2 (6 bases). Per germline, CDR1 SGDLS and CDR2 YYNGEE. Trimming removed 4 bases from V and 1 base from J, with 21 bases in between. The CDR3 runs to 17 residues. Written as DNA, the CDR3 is TGTGCCAGCAGCTCACCGGGACTCCAGAGGGATTCCTACGAGCAGTACTTC. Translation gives CASSSPGLQRDSYEQYF.

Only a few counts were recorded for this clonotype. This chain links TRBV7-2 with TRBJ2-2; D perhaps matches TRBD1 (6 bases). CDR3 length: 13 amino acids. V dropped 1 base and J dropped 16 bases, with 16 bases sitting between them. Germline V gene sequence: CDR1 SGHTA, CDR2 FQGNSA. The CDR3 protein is CASSLGSGRGQFF. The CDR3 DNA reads TGTGCCAGCAGCTTAGGAAGCGGTAGGGGACAGTTTTTT.

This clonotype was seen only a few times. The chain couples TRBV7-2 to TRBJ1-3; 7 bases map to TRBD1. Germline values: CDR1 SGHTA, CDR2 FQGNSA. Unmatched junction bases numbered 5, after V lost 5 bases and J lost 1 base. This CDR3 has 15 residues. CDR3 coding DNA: TGTGCCAGCAGCGCCGCAGGGGGTTCTGGAAACACCATATATTTT. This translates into CASSAAGGSGNTIYF.

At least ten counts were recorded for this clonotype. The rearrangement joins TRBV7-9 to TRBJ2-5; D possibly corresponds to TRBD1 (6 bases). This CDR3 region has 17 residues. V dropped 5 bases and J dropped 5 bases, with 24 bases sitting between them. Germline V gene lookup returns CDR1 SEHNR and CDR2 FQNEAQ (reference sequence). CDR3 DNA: TGTGCCAGCAGCACCCCGAGGGACACTAGAATGCCCGAGACCCAGTACTTC. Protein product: CASSTPRDTRMPETQYF.

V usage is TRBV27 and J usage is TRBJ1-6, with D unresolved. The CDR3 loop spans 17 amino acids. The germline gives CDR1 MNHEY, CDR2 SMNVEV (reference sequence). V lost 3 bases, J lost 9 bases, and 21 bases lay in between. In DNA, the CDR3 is TGTGCCAGCAGTTTCAAACCCTCCGTCGGTCCTCTTTCACCCCTCCACTTT. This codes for CASSFKPSVGPLSPLHF.

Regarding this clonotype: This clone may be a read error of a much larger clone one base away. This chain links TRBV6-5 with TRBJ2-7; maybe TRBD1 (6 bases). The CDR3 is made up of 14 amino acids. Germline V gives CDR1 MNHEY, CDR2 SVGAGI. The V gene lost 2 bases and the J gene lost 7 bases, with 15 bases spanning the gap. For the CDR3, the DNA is TGTGCCAGCAGTTACCAGGGGTATGGGTATGAGCAGTACTTC. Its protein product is CASSYQGYGYEQYF.

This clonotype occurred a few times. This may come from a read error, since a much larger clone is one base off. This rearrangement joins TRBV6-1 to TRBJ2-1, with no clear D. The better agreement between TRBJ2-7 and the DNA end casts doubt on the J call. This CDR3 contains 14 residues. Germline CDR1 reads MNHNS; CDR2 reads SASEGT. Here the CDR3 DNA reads TGTGCCAGCATAGAGTATGCCTCCTACAATGAGCAGTACTTC. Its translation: CASIEYASYNEQYF.

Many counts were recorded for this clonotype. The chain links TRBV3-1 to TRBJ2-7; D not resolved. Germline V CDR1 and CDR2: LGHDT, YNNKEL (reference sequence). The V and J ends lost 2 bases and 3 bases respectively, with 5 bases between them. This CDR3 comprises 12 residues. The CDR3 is CASSQYIYEQYF. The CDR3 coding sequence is TGTGCCAGCAGCCAATACATCTACGAGCAGTACTTC.

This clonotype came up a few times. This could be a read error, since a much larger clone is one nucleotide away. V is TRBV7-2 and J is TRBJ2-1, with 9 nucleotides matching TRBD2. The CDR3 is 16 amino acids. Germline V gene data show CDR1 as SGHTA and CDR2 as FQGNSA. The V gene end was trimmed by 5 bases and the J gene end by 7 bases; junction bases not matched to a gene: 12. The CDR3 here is CASSPTASGARNEQFF. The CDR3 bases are TGTGCCAGCAGCCCGACCGCTAGCGGGGCACGAAATGAGCAGTTCTTC.

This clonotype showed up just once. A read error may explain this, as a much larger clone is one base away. The CDR3 region is CSEQGRQETQFF. The CDR3 bases are TGCAGTGAACAGGGCCGCCAAGAGACCCAGTTCTTC. This chain uses TRBV20-1 with TRBJ2-5, with D possibly TRBD1 on 6 matching bases. Judging by the DNA end, TRBJ2-1 fits better; the J call may be wrong. Germline CDR1 reads DFQATT; CDR2 reads SNEGSKA (reference sequence). The CDR3 loop spans 12 amino acids.

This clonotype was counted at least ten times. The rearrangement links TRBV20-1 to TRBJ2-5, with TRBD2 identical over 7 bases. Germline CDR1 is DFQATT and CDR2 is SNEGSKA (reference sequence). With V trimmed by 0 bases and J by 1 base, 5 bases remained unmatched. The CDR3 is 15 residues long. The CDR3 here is CSARDHRGSQETQYF. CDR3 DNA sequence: TGCAGTGCTAGAGATCACCGCGGGAGCCAAGAGACCCAGTACTTC.

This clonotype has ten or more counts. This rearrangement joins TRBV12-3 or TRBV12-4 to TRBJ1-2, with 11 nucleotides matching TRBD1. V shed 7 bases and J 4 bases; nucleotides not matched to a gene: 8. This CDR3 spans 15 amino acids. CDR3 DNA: TGTGCCAGCACCGCCGGACAGGGGGCTGCCTATGGCTACACCTTC. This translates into CASTAGQGAAYGYTF.

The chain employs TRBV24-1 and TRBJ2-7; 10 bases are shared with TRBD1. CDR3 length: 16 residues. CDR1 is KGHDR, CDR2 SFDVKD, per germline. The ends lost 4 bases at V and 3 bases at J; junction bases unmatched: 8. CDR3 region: CATSEPGTGAIYEQYF. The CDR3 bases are TGTGCCACCAGTGAACCCGGGACAGGGGCCATCTACGAGCAGTACTTC.

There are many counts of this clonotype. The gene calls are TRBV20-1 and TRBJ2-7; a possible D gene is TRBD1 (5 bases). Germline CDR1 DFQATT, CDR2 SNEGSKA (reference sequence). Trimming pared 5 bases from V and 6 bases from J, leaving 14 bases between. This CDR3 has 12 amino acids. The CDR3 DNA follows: TGCAGTGCTTTAAGGGGTGACGGCGAGCAGTACTTC. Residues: CSALRGDGEQYF.

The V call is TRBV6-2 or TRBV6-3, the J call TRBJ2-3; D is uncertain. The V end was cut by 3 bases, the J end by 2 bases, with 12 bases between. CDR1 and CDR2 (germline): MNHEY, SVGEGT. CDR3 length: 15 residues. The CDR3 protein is CASSYRPKNTDTQYF. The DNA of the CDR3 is TGTGCCAGCAGTTATCGTCCGAAAAACACAGATACGCAGTATTTT.